The sequence of this T cell receptor beta chain was determined in a study of CD8+ T cells in alopecia areata. Study details: Tofacitinib exposure lasted 6 to 18 months, followed by 6 months off drug.

RNA extraction and reverse transcription yielded cDNA as sequencing template. Assay: immunoSEQ multiplex PCR; the TCRdb copy retains only in-frame clones and omits some. The data show some 180,000 clones, approximately 51% seen once. As to treatment: oral pan-JAK inhibitor, 5-10 mg twice daily. The CDR3 is 13 residues long. CDR1 and CDR2 (germline): MNHEY, SMNVEV (reference sequence). V lost 3 bases, J lost 8 bases, and 13 bases lay in between. For this clone: Its matching antigen is unknown.

Notes on the study in general: Many expanded lesional clones persisted in scalp and blood during tofacitinib treatment. Elevated clonality characterized lesional scalp relative to normal scalp, particularly in alopecia totalis/universalis.

This clonotype originated in a human donor with alopecia areata. The rearrangement uses TRBV27 and TRBJ1-2; D may be TRBD1 (5 bases). Sequenced material: CD8+ T cells sorted from blood, taken around week 54, from a patient treated with tofacitinib. The CDR3 here is CASSFGTAEGYTF. In DNA form, the CDR3 reads TGTGCCAGCAGTTTTGGGACCGCTGAGGGCTACACCTTC.